These 17 T cell receptor beta chains share one sample of origin, sequenced in a study of shared clonotypes between healthy human individuals. CD8 cells regarded as naive lacked CD45RO, were positively chosen for CCR7, and omitted terminally differentiated effector memory CD45RA+ cells. Produced via immunoSEQ multiplex PCR; TCRdb's table is partial and in-frame only. This sample has millions of clones, with approximately 94% found just once. The sequencing sample was made of naive CD8+ T cells sorted from blood. The source of these receptors is a man aged 18 to 29 in good health.

V gene TRBV27 combines with J gene TRBJ2-1; tentatively, D is TRBD1 (7 bases). The CDR3 extends over 18 amino acids. Germline lookup yields CDR1 MNHEY and CDR2 SMNVEV (reference sequence). V was clipped by 1 base and J by 0 bases, with 16 bases between them. CDR3 loop: CASSLLLPGGSSYNEQFF. In DNA form, the CDR3 reads TGTGCCAGCAGTTTATTGTTGCCAGGGGGGAGCTCCTACAATGAGCAGTTCTTC.

Notes on this clone: Other DNA sequences in this sample translate to the same CDR3. The chain carries TRBV30 and TRBJ2-1; D perhaps matches TRBD1 (7 bases). The CDR3 loop spans 13 amino acids. V lost 4 bases to trimming and J lost 1 base, with 8 bases between them. Germline V gene lookup returns CDR1 GTSNPN and CDR2 SVGIG (reference sequence). The DNA of the CDR3 is TGTGCCTGGACAGGGGGGTCCTACAATGAGCAGTTCTTC. This encodes CAWTGGSYNEQFF.

The chain carries TRBV9 and TRBJ2-6, with D perhaps TRBD1 or TRBD2 (6 bases each). The CDR3 covers 15 residues. Germline CDR1 and CDR2: SGDLS and YYNGEE. V was shortened by 4 bases and J by 2 bases, with 10 bases between the two germline ends. Written as DNA, the CDR3 is TGTGCCAGCAGCTTCGGGGGCGCTGGGGCCAACGTCCTGACTTTC. Protein sequence: CASSFGGAGANVLTF.

The chain couples TRBV21-1 to TRBJ2-7; the table's D call of TRBD2 was not tested on the DNA. TRBV21-1 is given as a pseudogene. This CDR3 has 11 amino acids. The CDR3 spells CASTPPYEQYF. The CDR3 coding sequence is TGTGCCAGCACCCCTCCCTACGAGCAGTACTTC.

V usage is TRBV27 and J usage is TRBJ1-2; no definite D call. Trimming removed 1 base from V and 2 bases from J, with 8 bases in between. The CDR3 extends over 14 amino acids. Germline CDR1 reads MNHEY; CDR2 reads SMNVEV (reference sequence). The CDR3 DNA follows: TGTGCCAGCAGTTTATTAGGAGAGAACTATGGCTACACCTTC. This sequence encodes CASSLLGENYGYTF.

The V gene is TRBV30, the J gene TRBJ1-6, with a possible D match to TRBD1 (6 bases). CDR1 is GTSNPN and CDR2 is SVGIG in the germline V gene (reference sequence). The CDR3 loop spans 14 amino acids. Trimming removed 0 bases from V and 9 bases from J, with 12 bases in between. CDR3 protein: CAWSVPGASSPLHF. The DNA of the CDR3 is TGTGCCTGGAGTGTACCAGGGGCCAGTTCACCCCTCCACTTT.

About this clone: Other DNA variants within this sample encode the same CDR3. V and J are TRBV19 and TRBJ1-5, with unresolved D. CDR3 length: 15 amino acids. Germline V gene lookup returns CDR1 LNHDA and CDR2 SQIVND (reference sequence). Trimming pared 5 bases from V and 2 bases from J, leaving 13 bases between. CDR3 loop: CASSPDREGNQPQHF. The CDR3 DNA sequence: TGTGCCAGTAGTCCCGATAGGGAGGGCAATCAGCCCCAGCATTTT.

The genes are TRBV28 and TRBJ1-2; D possibly corresponds to TRBD1 (6 bases). The CDR3 has 14 residues. CDR1 MDHEN and CDR2 SYDVKM come from the germline V gene. With 5 bases removed from V and 8 bases from J, the gap between germline ends came to 18 bases. The CDR3 DNA reads as TGTGCCAGCAGTCCCTACCGGGGGGCGGAAGGCTACACCTTC. It is translated as CASSPYRGAEGYTF.

The chain combines TRBV7-9 with TRBJ1-1; D gene unclear. This CDR3 contains 12 residues. V was clipped by 8 bases and J by 5 bases, with 12 bases between them. Germline assignment: CDR1 SEHNR and CDR2 FQNEAQ (reference sequence). This CDR3 reads CASDKGGTEAFF. The CDR3 region has the DNA TGTGCCAGCGATAAGGGAGGGACTGAAGCTTTCTTT.

The rearrangement links TRBV6-6 to TRBJ1-5; D is ambiguous. The V gene lost 6 bases and the J gene lost 3 bases, with 12 bases spanning the gap. This CDR3 contains 14 residues. Germline V gene lookup returns CDR1 MNHNY and CDR2 SVGAGI (reference sequence). The CDR3 bases are TGTGCCAGCAGAACCGGGTCCGACAATCAGCCCCAGCATTTT. Protein sequence: CASRTGSDNQPQHF.

The chain recombines TRBV4-3 with TRBJ2-1, with D maybe TRBD2 (6 bases). The CDR3 covers 10 residues. Germline V gene lookup returns CDR1 LGHNA and CDR2 YSLEER. Deletions cut 11 bases from V and 9 bases from J, with 11 bases between. The CDR3 nucleotides read TGCGCCGGGAGGTTAAGTGAGCAGTTCTTC. It translates to CAGRLSEQFF.

This chain joins TRBV5-1 and TRBJ2-5, with D uncertain. Between the trimmed V and J ends, which lost 1 base and 3 bases, there was a span of 7 bases. The V gene's germline CDR1 is SGHRS and CDR2 YFSETQ. This CDR3 region has 13 residues. The DNA for the CDR3 is TGCGCCAGCAGCTTGCTGACGGAAGAGACCCAGTACTTC. Translated: CASSLLTEETQYF.

The chain has TRBV30 and TRBJ2-3; D unclear. V was cut by 5 bases and J by 3 bases, with 12 bases left in between. The CDR3 has 13 amino acids. Germline CDR1 reads GTSNPN; CDR2 reads SVGIG (reference sequence). The DNA of the CDR3 is TGTGCCTGGTGTCTGCCCAATACAGATACGCAGTATTTT. This gives the protein CAWCLPNTDTQYF.

The chain couples TRBV6-1 to TRBJ2-5, with TRBD1 matching over 7 bases. This CDR3 is 14 amino acids long. The germline V gene encodes CDR1 MNHNS and CDR2 SASEGT. V lost 5 bases to trimming and J lost 4 bases; unmatched junction nucleotides: 7. In nucleotides, the CDR3 is TGTGCCAGCAGTCTTACAGGGGTATCAGAGACCCAGTACTTC. This codes for CASSLTGVSETQYF.

This sequence joins TRBV9 and TRBJ2-5; D is unresolved. Germline loops: CDR1 SGDLS, CDR2 YYNGEE. Trimming shortened V by 0 bases and J by 1 base, and 10 bases separated the two germline ends. The CDR3 sequence is 15 residues long. CDR3 DNA sequence: TGTGCCAGCAGCGTAGCCTTGGGGATCCAAGAGACCCAGTACTTC. As protein: CASSVALGIQETQYF.

The J gene is TRBJ2-7, the V gene TRBV7-9, with TRBD2 matching over 8 bases. Germline V lookup: CDR1 SEHNR, CDR2 FQNEAQ (reference sequence). The CDR3 has 13 amino acids. CDR3 DNA sequence: TGTGCAAGCGGGGGTAGGGAAGCCTACGAGCAGTACTTC. Translated: CASGGREAYEQYF.

Concerning this clone itself: Other nucleotide sequences in the sample specify the same CDR3. The chain links TRBV2 to TRBJ2-7, with 7 bases identical to TRBD1. The CDR3 runs to 14 residues. V trimming: 1 base; J trimming: 2 bases; junction bases outside the gene matches: 2. Germline CDR1 reads SNHLY; CDR2 reads FYNNEI. DNA for the CDR3: TGTGCCAGCAGTGAAGAGCAGGGGGCCTACGAGCAGTACTTC. Translation gives CASSEEQGAYEQYF.